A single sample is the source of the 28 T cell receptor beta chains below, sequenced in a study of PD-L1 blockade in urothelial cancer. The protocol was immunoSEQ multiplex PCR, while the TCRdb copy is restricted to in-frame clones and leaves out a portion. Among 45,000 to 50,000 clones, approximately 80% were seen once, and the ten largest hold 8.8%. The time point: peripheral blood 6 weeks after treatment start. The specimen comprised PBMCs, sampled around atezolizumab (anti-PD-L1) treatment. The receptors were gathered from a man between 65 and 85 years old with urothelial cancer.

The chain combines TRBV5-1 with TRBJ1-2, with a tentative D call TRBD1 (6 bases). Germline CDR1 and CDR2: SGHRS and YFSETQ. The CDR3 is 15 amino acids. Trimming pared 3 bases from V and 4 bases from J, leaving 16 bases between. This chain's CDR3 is CASSYQGRASYGYTF. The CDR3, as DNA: TGCGCCAGCAGCTATCAGGGGCGAGCGAGCTATGGCTACACCTTC. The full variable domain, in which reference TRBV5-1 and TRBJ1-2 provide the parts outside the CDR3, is KAGVTQTPRYLIKTRGQQVTLSCSPISGHRSVSWYQQTPGQGLQFLFEYFSETQRNKGNFPGRFSGRQFSNSRSEMNVSTLELGDSALYLCASSYQGRASYGYTFGSGTRLTVV.

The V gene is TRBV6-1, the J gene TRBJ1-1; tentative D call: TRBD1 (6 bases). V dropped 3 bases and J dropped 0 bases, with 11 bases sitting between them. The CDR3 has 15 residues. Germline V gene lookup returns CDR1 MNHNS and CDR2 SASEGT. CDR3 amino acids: CASSEVGALNTEAFF. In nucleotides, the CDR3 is TGTGCCAGCAGTGAGGTGGGGGCGTTGAACACTGAAGCTTTCTTT.

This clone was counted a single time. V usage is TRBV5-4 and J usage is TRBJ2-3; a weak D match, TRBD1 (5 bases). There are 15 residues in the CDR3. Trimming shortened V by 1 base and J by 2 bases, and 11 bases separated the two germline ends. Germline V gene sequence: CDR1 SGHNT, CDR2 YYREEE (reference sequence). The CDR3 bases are TGTGCCAGCAGCTTGCATCCGACAGACACAGATACGCAGTATTTT. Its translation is CASSLHPTDTDTQYF. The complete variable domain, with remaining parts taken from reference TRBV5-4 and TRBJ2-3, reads ETGVTQSPTHLIKTRGQQVTLRCSSQSGHNTVSWYQQALGQGPQFIFQYYREEENGRGNFPPRFSGLQFPNYSSELNVNALELDDSALYLCASSLHPTDTDTQYFGPGTRLTVL.

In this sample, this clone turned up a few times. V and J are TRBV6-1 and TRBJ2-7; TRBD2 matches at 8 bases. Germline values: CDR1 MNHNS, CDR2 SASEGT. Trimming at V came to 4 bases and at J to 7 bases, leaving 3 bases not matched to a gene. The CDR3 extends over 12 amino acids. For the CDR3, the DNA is TGTGCCAGCAGTGCGGGACTAGAAGAGCAGTACTTC. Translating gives CASSAGLEEQYF.

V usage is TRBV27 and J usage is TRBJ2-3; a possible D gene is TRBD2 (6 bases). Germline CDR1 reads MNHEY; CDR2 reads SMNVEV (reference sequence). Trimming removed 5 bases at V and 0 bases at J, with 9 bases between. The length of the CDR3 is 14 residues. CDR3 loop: CASSHGSSTDTQYF. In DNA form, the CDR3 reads TGTGCCAGCAGTCACGGGAGTAGCACAGATACGCAGTATTTT.

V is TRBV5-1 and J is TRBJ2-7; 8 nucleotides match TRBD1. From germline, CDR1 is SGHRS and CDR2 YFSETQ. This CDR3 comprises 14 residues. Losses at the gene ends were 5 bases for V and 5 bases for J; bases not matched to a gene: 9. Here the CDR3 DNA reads TGCGCCAGCAGTTCCGGACAGGGAAAGAACGAGCAGTACTTC. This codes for CASSSGQGKNEQYF.

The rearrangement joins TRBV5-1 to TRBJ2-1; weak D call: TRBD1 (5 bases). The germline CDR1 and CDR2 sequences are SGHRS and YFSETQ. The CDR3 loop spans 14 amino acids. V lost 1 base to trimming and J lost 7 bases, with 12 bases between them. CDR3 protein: CASSLFGQGNEQFF. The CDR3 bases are TGCGCCAGCAGCTTGTTTGGTCAGGGAAATGAGCAGTTCTTC.

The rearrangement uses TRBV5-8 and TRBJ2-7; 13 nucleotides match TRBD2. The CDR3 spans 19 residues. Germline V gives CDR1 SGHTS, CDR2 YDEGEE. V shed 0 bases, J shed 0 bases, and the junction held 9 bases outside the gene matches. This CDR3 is CASSLGWGLAGSSSYEQYF. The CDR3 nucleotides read TGTGCCAGCAGCTTGGGTTGGGGACTAGCGGGATCAAGCTCCTACGAGCAGTACTTC.

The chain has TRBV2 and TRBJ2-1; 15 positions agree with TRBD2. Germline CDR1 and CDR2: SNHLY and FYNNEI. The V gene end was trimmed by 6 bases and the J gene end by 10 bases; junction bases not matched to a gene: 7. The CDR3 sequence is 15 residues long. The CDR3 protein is CASSLGLAGGGEQFF. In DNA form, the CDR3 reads TGTGCCAGCAGCCTAGGACTAGCGGGAGGGGGCGAGCAGTTCTTC. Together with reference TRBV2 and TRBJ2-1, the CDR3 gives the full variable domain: EPEVTQTPSHQVTQMGQEVILRCVPISNHLYFYWYRQILGQKVEFLVSFYNNEISEKSEIFDDQFSVERPDGSNFTLKIRSTKLEDSAMYFCASSLGLAGGGEQFFGPGTRLTVL.

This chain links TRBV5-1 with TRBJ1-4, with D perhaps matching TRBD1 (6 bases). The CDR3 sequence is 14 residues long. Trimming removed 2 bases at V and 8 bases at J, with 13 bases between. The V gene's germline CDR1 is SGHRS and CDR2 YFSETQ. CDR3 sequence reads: CASSFFDTGEKLFF. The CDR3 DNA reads TGCGCCAGCAGCTTTTTCGACACAGGGGAAAAACTGTTTTTT.

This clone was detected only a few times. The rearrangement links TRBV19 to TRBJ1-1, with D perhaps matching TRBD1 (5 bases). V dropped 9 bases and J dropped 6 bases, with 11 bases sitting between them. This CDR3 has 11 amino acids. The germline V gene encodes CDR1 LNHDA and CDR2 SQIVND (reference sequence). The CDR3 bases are TGTGCCAGCAGGGTAGGGGCTGAAGCTTTCTTT. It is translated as CASRVGAEAFF. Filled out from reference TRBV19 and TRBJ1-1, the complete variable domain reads DGGITQSPKYLFRKEGQNVTLSCEQNLNHDAMYWYRQDPGQGLRLIYYSQIVNDFQKGDIAEGYSVSREKKESFPLTVTSAQKNPTAFYLCASRVGAEAFFGQGTRLTVV.

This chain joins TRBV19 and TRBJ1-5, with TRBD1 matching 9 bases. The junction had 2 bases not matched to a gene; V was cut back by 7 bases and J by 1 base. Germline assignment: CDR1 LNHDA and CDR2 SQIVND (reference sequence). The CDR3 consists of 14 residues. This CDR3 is CASTTGGSNQPQHF. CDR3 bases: TGTGCCAGTACCACAGGGGGCAGCAATCAGCCCCAGCATTTT.

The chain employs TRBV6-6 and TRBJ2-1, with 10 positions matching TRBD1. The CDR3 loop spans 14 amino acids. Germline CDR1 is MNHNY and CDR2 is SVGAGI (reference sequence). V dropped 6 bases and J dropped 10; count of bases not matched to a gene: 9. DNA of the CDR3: TGTGCCAGCAGCCCGGGACAGGGGCGATTGGAGCAGTTCTTC. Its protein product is CASSPGQGRLEQFF.

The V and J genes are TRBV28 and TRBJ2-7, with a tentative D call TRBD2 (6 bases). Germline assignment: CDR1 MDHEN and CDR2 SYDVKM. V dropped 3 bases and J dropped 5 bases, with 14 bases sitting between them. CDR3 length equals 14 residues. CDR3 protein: CASSFLSGRNEQYF. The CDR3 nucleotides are TGTGCCAGCAGTTTCCTCAGCGGGCGAAACGAGCAGTACTTC.

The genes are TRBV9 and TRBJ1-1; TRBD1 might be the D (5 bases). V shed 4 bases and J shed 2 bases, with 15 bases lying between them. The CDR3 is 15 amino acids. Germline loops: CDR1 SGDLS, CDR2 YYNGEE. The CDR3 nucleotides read TGTGCCAGCAGCCCCAGCTTACAGGTAAACACTGAAGCTTTCTTT. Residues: CASSPSLQVNTEAFF.

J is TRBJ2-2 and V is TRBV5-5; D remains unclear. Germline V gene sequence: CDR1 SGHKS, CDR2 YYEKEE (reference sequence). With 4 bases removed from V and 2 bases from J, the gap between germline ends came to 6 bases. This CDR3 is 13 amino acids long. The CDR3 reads CASSLGNTGELFF. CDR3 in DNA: TGTGCCAGCAGCCTAGGAAACACCGGGGAGCTGTTTTTT.

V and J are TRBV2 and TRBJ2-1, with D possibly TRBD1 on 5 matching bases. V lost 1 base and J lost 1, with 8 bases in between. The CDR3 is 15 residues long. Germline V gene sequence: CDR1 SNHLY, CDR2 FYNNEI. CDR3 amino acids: CASSEVWTSYNEQFF. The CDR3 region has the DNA TGTGCCAGCAGTGAAGTTTGGACATCCTACAATGAGCAGTTCTTC.

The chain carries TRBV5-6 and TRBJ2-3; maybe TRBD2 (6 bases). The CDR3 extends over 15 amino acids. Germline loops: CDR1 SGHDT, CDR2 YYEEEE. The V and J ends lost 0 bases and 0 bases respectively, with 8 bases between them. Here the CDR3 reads CASSLGGTSTDTQYF. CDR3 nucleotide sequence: TGTGCCAGCAGCTTGGGGGGGACTAGCACAGATACGCAGTATTTT.

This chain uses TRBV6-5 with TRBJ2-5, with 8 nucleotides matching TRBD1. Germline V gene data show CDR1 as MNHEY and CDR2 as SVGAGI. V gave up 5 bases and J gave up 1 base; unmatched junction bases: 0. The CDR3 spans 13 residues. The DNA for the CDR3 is TGTGCCAGCAGTGACAGGGGCCAAGAGACCCAGTACTTC. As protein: CASSDRGQETQYF.

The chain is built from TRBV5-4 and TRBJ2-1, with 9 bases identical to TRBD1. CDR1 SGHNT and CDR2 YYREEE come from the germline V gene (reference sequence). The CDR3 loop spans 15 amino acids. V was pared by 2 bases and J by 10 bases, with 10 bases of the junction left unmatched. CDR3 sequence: CASSLPGQGIWEQFF. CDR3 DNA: TGTGCCAGCAGCTTACCGGGACAGGGTATTTGGGAGCAGTTCTTC.

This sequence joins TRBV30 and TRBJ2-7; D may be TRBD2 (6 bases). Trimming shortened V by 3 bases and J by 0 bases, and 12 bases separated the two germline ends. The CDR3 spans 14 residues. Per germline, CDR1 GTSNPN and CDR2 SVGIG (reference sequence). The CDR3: CAWSPGLTSYEQYF. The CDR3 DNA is TGTGCCTGGAGCCCGGGACTCACCTCCTACGAGCAGTACTTC.

Written as DNA, the CDR3 is TGTGCCAGCAATCCGACTGGGACAGGGCCGGAGGAGACCCAGTACTTC. Translated: CASNPTGTGPEETQYF. This chain links TRBV2 with TRBJ2-5; 9 nucleotides match TRBD1. The CDR3 length is 16 residues. The germline V gene has CDR1 SNHLY and CDR2 FYNNEI. V shed 7 bases and J 5 bases; nucleotides not matched to a gene: 14.

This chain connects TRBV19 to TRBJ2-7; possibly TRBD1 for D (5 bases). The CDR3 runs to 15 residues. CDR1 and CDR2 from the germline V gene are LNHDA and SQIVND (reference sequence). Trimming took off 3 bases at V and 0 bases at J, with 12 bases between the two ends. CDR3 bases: TGTGCCAGTAGTATTGAACAGGACACCTCCTACGAGCAGTACTTC. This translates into CASSIEQDTSYEQYF.

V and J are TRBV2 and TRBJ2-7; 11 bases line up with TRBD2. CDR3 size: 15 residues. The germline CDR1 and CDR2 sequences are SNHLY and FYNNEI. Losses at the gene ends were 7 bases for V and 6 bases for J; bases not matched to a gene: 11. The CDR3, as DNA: TGTGCCAGCAAGAAACTAGCGGGAGAGGGGCGCGAGCAGTACTTC. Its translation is CASKKLAGEGREQYF.

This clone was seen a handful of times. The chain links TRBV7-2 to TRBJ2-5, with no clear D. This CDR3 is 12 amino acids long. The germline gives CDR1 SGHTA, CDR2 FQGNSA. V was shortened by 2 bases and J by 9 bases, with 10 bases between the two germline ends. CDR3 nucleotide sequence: TGTGCCAGCAGCTTAATACACCGGGCCCAGTACTTC. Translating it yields CASSLIHRAQYF.

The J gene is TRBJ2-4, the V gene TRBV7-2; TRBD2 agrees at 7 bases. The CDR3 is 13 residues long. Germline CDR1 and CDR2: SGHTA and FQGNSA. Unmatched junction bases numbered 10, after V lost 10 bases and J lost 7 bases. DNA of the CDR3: TGTGCCACCCAGAAGCGGGGTTGGAACATTCAGTACTTC. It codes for CATQKRGWNIQYF.

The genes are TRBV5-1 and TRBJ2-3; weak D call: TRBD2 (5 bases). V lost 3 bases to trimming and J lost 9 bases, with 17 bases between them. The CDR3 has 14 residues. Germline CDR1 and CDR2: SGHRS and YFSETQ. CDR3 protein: CASSSGGPGDTQYF. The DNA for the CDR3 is TGCGCCAGCAGCTCCGGCGGGCCGGGTGACACGCAGTATTTT.

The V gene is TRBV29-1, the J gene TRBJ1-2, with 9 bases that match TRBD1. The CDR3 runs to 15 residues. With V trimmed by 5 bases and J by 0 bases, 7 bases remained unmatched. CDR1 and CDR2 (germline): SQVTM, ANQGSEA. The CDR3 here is CSVQPQGASNYGYTF. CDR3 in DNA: TGCAGCGTTCAACCACAGGGGGCATCTAACTATGGCTACACCTTC.